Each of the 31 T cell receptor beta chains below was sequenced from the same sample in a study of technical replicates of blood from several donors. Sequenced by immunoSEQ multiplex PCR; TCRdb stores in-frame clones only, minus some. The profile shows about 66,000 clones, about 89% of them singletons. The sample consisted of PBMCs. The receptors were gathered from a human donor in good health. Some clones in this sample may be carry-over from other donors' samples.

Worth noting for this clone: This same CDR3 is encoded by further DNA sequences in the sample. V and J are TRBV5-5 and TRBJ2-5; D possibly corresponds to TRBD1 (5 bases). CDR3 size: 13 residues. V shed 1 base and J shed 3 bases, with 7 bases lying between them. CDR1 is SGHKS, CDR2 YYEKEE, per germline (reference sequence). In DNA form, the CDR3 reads TGTGCCAGCAGCTTGCCAGGGAAAGAGACCCAGTACTTC. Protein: CASSLPGKETQYF.

CDR3 nucleotide sequence: TGCGCCAGCAGCTTGGAGCTAGCGGGGGGGCGGACAGATACGCAGTATTTT. Protein: CASSLELAGGRTDTQYF. The genes are TRBV5-1 and TRBJ2-3; the match to TRBD2 covers 12 bases. This CDR3 is 17 amino acids long. V shed 0 bases and J 3 bases; nucleotides not matched to a gene: 5. From germline, CDR1 is SGHRS and CDR2 YFSETQ.

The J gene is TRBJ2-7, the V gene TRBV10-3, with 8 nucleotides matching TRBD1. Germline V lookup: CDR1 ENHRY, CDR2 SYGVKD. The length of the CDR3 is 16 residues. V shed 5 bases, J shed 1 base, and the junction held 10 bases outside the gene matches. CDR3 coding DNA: TGTGCCATCAGTCAAGACGGACAGGGCGGATCCTACGAGCAGTACTTC. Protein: CAISQDGQGGSYEQYF.

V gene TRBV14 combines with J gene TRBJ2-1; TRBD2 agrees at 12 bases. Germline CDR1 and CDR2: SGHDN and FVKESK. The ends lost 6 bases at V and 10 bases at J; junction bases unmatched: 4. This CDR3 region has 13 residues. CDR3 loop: CASSLLAGGEQFF. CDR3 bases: TGTGCCAGCAGTTTACTAGCGGGGGGCGAGCAGTTCTTC.

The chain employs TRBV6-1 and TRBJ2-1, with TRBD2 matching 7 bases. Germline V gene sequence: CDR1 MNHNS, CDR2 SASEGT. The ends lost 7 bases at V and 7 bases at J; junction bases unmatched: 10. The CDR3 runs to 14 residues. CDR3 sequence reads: CASTNGGRGNEQFF. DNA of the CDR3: TGTGCCAGCACCAACGGTGGGAGGGGAAATGAGCAGTTCTTC.

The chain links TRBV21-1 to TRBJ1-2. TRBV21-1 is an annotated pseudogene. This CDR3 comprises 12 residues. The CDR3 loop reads CASRGGGTGYTF. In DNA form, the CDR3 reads TGTGCCAGCAGAGGCGGGGGAACTGGCTACACCTTC.

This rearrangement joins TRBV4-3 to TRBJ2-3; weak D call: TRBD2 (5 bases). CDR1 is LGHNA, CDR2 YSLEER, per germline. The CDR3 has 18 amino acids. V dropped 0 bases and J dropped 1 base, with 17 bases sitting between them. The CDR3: CASSQDLFGGGGTDTQYF. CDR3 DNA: TGCGCCAGCAGCCAAGACTTGTTCGGTGGAGGCGGCACAGATACGCAGTATTTT.

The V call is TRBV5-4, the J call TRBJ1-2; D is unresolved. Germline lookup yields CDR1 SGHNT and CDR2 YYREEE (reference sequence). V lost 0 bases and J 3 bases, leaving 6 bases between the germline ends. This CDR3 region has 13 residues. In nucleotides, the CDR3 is TGTGCCAGCAGCTTGGCCGGTGACTATGGCTACACCTTC. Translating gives CASSLAGDYGYTF. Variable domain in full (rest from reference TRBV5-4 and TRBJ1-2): ETGVTQSPTHLIKTRGQQVTLRCSSQSGHNTVSWYQQALGQGPQFIFQYYREEENGRGNFPPRFSGLQFPNYSSELNVNALELDDSALYLCASSLAGDYGYTFGSGTRLTVV.

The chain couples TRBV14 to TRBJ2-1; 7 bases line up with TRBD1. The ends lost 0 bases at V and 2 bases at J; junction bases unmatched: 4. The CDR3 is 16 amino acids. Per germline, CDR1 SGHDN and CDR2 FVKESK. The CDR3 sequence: CASSQDPTGTYNEQFF. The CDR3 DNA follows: TGTGCCAGCAGCCAAGATCCGACAGGGACCTACAATGAGCAGTTCTTC.

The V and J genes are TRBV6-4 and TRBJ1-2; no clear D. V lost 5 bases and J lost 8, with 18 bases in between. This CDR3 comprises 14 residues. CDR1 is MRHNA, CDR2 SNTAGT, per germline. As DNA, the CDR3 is TGTGCCAGCAGTCCGACGGAGACCATCGGGGGCTACACCTTC. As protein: CASSPTETIGGYTF.

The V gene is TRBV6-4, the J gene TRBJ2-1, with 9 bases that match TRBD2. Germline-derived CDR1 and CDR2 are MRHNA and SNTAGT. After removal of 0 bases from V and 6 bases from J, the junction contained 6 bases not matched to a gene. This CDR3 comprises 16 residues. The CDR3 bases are TGTGCCAGCAGTGACTCGGCGGGAGGGGGGCTCAATGAGCAGTTCTTC. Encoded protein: CASSDSAGGGLNEQFF.

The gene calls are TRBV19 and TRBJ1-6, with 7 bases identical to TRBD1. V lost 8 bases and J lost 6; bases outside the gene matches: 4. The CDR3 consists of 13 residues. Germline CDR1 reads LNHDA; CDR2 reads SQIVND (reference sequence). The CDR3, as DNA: TGTGCCAGTTCCGGGACAGCTAATTCACCCCTCCACTTT. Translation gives CASSGTANSPLHF.

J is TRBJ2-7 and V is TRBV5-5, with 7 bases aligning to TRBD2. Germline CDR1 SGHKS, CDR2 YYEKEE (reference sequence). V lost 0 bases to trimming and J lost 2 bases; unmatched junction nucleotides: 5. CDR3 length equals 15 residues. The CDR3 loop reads CASSLVSGKAYEQYF. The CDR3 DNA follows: TGTGCCAGCAGCTTGGTCAGCGGGAAAGCCTACGAGCAGTACTTC.

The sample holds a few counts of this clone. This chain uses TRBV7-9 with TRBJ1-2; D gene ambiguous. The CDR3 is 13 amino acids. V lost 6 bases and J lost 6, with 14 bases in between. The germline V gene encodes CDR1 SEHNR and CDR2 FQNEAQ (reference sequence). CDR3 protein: CASSSPRGNGYTF. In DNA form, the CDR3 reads TGTGCCAGCAGTTCCCCTCGGGGTAATGGCTACACCTTC.

In DNA, the CDR3 is TGTGCCAGTTCCGAACAGGGATGGGATGAAAAACTGTTTTTT. Amino acids: CASSEQGWDEKLFF. The J gene is TRBJ1-4, the V gene TRBV7-9; tentatively, D is TRBD1 (6 bases). The V and J ends lost 9 bases and 6 bases respectively, with 17 bases between them. The germline V gene encodes CDR1 SEHNR and CDR2 FQNEAQ (reference sequence). This CDR3 spans 14 amino acids.

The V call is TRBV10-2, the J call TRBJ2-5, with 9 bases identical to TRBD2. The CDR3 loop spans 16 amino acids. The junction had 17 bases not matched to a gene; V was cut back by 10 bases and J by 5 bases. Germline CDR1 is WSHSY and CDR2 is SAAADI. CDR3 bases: TGCGCCAACACCTCCAGGCTACTAGCGGGCGGGGAGACCCAGTACTTC. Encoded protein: CANTSRLLAGGETQYF.

CDR3 DNA sequence: TGCGCCAGCAGCTTGGGAGACAGGGCCTACGAGCAGTACTTC. Residues: CASSLGDRAYEQYF. The chain links TRBV5-1 to TRBJ2-7; 7 bases line up with TRBD1. CDR1 is SGHRS, CDR2 YFSETQ, per germline. The CDR3 extends over 14 amino acids. V lost 0 bases and J lost 2; bases outside the gene matches: 2.

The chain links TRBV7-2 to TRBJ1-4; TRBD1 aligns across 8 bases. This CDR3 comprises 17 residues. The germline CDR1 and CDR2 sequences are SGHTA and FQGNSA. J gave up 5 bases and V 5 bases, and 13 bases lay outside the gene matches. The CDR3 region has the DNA TGTGCCAGCAGCCCGTCCCTAGCGGGACAGGTAAATGAAAAACTGTTTTTT. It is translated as CASSPSLAGQVNEKLFF.

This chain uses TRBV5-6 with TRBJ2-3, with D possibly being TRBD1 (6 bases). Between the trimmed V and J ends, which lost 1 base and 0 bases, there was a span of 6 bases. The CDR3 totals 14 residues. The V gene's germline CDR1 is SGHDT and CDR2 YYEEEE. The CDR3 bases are TGTGCCAGCAGCTTGAGGGGGAGCACAGATACGCAGTATTTT. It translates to CASSLRGSTDTQYF.

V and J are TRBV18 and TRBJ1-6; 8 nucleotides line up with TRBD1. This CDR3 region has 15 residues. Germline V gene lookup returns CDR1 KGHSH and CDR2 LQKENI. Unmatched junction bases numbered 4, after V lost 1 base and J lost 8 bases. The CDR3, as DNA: TGTGCCAGCTCACCACATAAACAGGGGGATTCACCCCTCCACTTT. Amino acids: CASSPHKQGDSPLHF.

The CDR3 loop reads CASKGDRTEGNYGYTF. CDR3 coding DNA: TGTGCCAGTAAAGGGGACAGGACTGAAGGAAACTATGGCTACACCTTC. The V call is TRBV19, the J call TRBJ1-2; 8 bases line up with TRBD1. CDR3 length: 16 residues. Germline CDR1 reads LNHDA; CDR2 reads SQIVND (reference sequence). V lost 7 bases and J lost 2; bases outside the gene matches: 12.

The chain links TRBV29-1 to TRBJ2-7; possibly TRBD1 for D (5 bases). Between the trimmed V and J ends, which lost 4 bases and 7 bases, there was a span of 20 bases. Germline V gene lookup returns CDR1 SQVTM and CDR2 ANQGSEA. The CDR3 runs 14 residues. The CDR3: CSVGVKGQRWEQYF. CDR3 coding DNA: TGCAGCGTTGGGGTCAAGGGGCAAAGGTGGGAGCAGTACTTC.

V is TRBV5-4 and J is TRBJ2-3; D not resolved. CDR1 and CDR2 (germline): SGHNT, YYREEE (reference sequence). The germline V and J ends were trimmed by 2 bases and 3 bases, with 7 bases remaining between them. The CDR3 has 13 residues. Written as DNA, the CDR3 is TGTGCCAGCAGCTTCGGTGGTACAGATACGCAGTATTTT. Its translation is CASSFGGTDTQYF.

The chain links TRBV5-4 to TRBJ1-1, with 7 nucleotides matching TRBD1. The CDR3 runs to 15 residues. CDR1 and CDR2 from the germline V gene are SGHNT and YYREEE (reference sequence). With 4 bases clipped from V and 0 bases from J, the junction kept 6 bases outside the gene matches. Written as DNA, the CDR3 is TGTGCCAGCAGCACCGGGACAGATATGAACACTGAAGCTTTCTTT. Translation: CASSTGTDMNTEAFF.

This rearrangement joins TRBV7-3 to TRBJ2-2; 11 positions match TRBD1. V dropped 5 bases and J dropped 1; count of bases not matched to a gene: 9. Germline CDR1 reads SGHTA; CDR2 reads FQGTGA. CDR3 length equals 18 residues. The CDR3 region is CASSTNGGTGGNTGELFF. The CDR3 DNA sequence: TGTGCCAGCAGCACAAATGGGGGGACAGGGGGGAACACCGGGGAGCTGTTTTTT.

Here the CDR3 reads CASSEGDQETQYF. CDR3 nucleotide sequence: TGTGCCAGCAGTGAAGGAGACCAAGAGACCCAGTACTTC. The chain links TRBV2 to TRBJ2-5; D uncertain. This CDR3 comprises 13 residues. Germline V CDR1 and CDR2: SNHLY, FYNNEI. Trimming left V 1 base short and J 0 bases short, with 3 bases between.

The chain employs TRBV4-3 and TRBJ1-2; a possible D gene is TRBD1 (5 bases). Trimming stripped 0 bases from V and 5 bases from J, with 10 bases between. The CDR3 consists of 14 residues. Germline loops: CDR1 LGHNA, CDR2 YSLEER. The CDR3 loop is CASSQEWTTYGYTF. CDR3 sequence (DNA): TGCGCCAGCAGCCAAGAGTGGACAACTTATGGCTACACCTTC.

CDR3 protein: CASLDPGGRITDTQYF. The CDR3 DNA sequence: TGTGCCAGCTTAGACCCGGGGGGGCGGATCACAGATACGCAGTATTTT. V and J are TRBV6-4 and TRBJ2-3; 8 nucleotides match TRBD2. The CDR3 is 16 amino acids. V lost 8 bases and J lost 2; bases outside the gene matches: 12. Germline CDR1 and CDR2: MRHNA and SNTAGT.

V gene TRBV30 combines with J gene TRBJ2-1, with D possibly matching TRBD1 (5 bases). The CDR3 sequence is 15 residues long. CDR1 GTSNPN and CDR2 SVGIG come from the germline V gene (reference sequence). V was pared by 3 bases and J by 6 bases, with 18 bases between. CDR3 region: CAWSRAVGAGNEQFF. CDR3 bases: TGTGCCTGGAGCCGGGCGGTAGGGGCAGGCAATGAGCAGTTCTTC.

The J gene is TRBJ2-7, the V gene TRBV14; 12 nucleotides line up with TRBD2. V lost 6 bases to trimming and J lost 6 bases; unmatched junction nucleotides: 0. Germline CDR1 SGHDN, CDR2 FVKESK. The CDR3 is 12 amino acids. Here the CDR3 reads CASRTSGGEQYF. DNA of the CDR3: TGTGCCAGCAGGACTAGCGGGGGCGAGCAGTACTTC. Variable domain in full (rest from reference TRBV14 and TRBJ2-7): EAGVTQFPSHSVIEKGQTVTLRCDPISGHDNLYWYRRVMGKEIKFLLHFVKESKQDESGMPNNRFLAERTGGTYSTLKVQPAELEDSGVYFCASRTSGGEQYFGPGTRLTVT.

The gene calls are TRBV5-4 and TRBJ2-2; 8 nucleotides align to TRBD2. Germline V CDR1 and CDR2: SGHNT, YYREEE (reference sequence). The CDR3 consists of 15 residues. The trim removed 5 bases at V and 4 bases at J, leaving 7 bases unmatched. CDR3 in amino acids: CASSPGTSVTGELFF. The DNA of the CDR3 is TGTGCCAGCAGTCCCGGGACTAGTGTCACCGGGGAGCTGTTTTTT.